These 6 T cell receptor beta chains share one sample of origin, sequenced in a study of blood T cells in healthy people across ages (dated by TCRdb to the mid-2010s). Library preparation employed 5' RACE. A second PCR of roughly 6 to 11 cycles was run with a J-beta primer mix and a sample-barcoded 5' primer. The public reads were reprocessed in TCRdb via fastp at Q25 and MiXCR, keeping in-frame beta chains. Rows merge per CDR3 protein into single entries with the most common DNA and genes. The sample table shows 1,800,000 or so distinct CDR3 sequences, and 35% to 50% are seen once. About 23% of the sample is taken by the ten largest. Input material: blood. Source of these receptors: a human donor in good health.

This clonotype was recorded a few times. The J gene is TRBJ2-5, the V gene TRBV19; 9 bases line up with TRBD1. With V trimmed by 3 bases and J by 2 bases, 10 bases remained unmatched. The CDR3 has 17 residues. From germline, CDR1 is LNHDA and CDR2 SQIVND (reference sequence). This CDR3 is CASSIGQGLRLQETQYF. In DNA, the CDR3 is TGTGCCAGTAGTATTGGACAGGGGCTACGCCTTCAAGAGACCCAGTACTTC. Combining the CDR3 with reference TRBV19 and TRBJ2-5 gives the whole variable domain DGGITQSPKYLFRKEGQNVTLSCEQNLNHDAMYWYRQDPGQGLRLIYYSQIVNDFQKGDIAEGYSVSREKKESFPLTVTSAQKNPTAFYLCASSIGQGLRLQETQYFGPGTRLLVL.

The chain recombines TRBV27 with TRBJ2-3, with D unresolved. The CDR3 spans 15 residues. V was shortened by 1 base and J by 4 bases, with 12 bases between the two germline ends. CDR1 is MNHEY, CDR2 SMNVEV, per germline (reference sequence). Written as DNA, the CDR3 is TGTGCCAGCAGTTTATTGGCTACCCTCCCAGATACGCAGTATTTT. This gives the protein CASSLLATLPDTQYF.

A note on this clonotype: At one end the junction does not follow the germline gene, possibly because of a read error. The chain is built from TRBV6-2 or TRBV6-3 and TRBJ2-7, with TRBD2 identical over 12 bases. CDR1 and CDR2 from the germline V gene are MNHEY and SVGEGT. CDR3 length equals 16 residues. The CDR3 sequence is CAGSTTTSGGTYEQYF. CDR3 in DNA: TGTGCCGGCAGTACAACAACTAGCGGGGGGACCTACGAGCAGTACTTC.

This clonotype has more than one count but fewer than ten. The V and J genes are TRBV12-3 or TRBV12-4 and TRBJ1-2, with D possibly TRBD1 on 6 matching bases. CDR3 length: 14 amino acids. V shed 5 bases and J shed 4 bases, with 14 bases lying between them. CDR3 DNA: TGTGCCAGCAGTCACAGGACAGCCACCTATGGCTACACCTTC. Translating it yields CASSHRTATYGYTF.

Here the CDR3 reads CASSQSIGLTDTQYF. CDR3 coding DNA: TGTGCCAGCTCGCAATCGATAGGGCTGACAGATACGCAGTATTTT. The rearrangement uses TRBV18 and TRBJ2-3; D call uncertain. Germline assignment: CDR1 KGHSH and CDR2 LQKENI. The CDR3 is 15 residues long. Trimming removed 6 bases at V and 3 bases at J, with 16 bases between.

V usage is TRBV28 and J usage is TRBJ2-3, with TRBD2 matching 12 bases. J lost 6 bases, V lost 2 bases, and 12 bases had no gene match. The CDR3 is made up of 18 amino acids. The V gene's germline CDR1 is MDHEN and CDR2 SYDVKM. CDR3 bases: TGTGCCAGCAGTTTAGGACTAGCGGGGCATAATCGTGGGGATACGCAGTATTTT. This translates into CASSLGLAGHNRGDTQYF.